This T cell receptor (beta chain) was profiled in a study of response to subunit inactivated influenza vaccine. Study-wide results and caveats: Authors suggested that a seasonal influenza vaccination recruits few new T cells each time.

TCRdb analysed the RT-PCR reads with MiXCR anew, one entry per CDR3 protein. The sample shows around 650,000 distinct CDR3 sequences, approximately 14% of them seen only once. Points on this clonotype: Its antigen is not identified.

This receptor was identified in a man in his fifties who received an inactivated influenza vaccine. The sample in question was PBMCs from blood, obtained about 12 days after vaccination.

The CDR3 DNA reads as TGTGCCAGCAGCTTAAGTCAGTTGGAGACCCAGTACTTC. It is translated as CASSLSQLETQYF. The chain links TRBV7-9 to TRBJ2-5, with D unresolved. Trimming removed 2 bases at V and 5 bases at J, with 9 bases between. CDR3 length equals 13 residues. CDR1 is SEHNR, CDR2 FQNEAQ, per germline (reference sequence).